The next 11 T cell receptor beta chains were all read from a single sample in a study of blood T cell repertoires in COVID-19. Sequencing was performed with immunoSEQ multiplex PCR; in TCRdb, only in-frame clones are kept and a portion is missing. This sample has 90,000 or so clones, with about 89% found just once. Material: peripheral blood. Every receptor here comes from a human donor in a cohort sampled during active COVID-19.

The chain uses TRBV4-3 and TRBJ2-1; D unresolved. Trimming left V 2 bases short and J 0 bases short, with 8 bases between. Germline CDR1 is LGHNA and CDR2 is YSLEER. CDR3 size: 15 residues. In DNA form, the CDR3 reads TGCGCCAGCAGCCAATCCGTGTACTCCTACAATGAGCAGTTCTTC. This codes for CASSQSVYSYNEQFF.

This chain uses TRBV4-1 with TRBJ2-5; TRBD2 might be the D (5 bases). Germline assignment: CDR1 MGHRA and CDR2 YSYEKL. Trimming took off 0 bases at V and 2 bases at J, with 13 bases between the two ends. The CDR3 sequence is 16 residues long. The CDR3 loop reads CASSQESATGQETQYF. The CDR3 DNA reads as TGCGCCAGCAGCCAAGAGTCAGCGACGGGACAAGAGACCCAGTACTTC.

The chain couples TRBV7-9 to TRBJ2-2; 9 nucleotides line up with TRBD1. The V segment lost 5 bases and the J segment 4 bases; nucleotides outside the gene matches: 2. The V gene's germline CDR1 is SEHNR and CDR2 FQNEAQ (reference sequence). The CDR3 has 14 residues. CDR3 protein: CASSRTGATGELFF. CDR3 coding DNA: TGTGCCAGCAGCCGGACAGGGGCCACCGGGGAGCTGTTTTTT. Full variable domain (missing parts from reference TRBV7-9 and TRBJ2-2): DTGVSQNPRHKITKRGQNVTFRCDPISEHNRLYWYRQTLGQGPEFLTYFQNEAQLEKSRLLSDRFSAERPKGSFSTLEIQRTEQGDSAMYLCASSRTGATGELFFGEGSRLTVL.

The gene calls are TRBV6-2 or TRBV6-3 and TRBJ2-4; a weak D match, TRBD1 (7 bases). Germline CDR1 and CDR2: MNHEY and SVGEGT. V was trimmed by 6 bases and J by 2 bases, leaving 17 bases between them. This CDR3 has 16 residues. Here the CDR3 DNA reads TGTGCCAGCAGCCAAGGGGGCGCGGGGACCAAAAACATTCAGTACTTC. As protein: CASSQGGAGTKNIQYF.

The chain is built from TRBV7-9 and TRBJ2-1, with D possibly TRBD1 on 5 matching bases. V dropped 7 bases and J dropped 4 bases, with 11 bases sitting between them. The CDR3 length is 13 residues. Germline values: CDR1 SEHNR, CDR2 FQNEAQ (reference sequence). CDR3 residues: CASTQGFYNEQFF. CDR3 DNA sequence: TGTGCCAGCACCCAGGGCTTTTACAATGAGCAGTTCTTC.

The CDR3 here is CSVKGGDIQYF. The DNA for the CDR3 is TGCAGCGTCAAGGGGGGGGACATTCAGTACTTC. This chain joins TRBV29-1 and TRBJ2-4; D may be TRBD2 (7 bases). This CDR3 has 11 amino acids. CDR1 is SQVTM, CDR2 ANQGSEA, per germline. The V and J ends lost 6 bases and 8 bases respectively, with 11 bases between them.

The rearrangement uses TRBV9 and TRBJ2-1, with 11 bases fitting TRBD2. J was trimmed by 3 bases and V by 4 bases; bases with no gene match: 3. The CDR3 extends over 15 amino acids. Germline V gene sequence: CDR1 SGDLS, CDR2 YYNGEE. CDR3 protein: CASSLSGGGYNEQFF. DNA for the CDR3: TGTGCCAGCAGCCTTAGCGGGGGGGGCTACAATGAGCAGTTCTTC.

The chain is built from TRBV3-1 (or the pseudogene TRBV3-2) and TRBJ2-7; a possible D gene is TRBD1 (6 bases). CDR1 and CDR2 from the germline V gene are LGHDT and YNNKEL (reference sequence). V dropped 0 bases and J dropped 8 bases, with 8 bases sitting between them. This CDR3 region has 12 residues. The CDR3 bases are TGTGCCAGCAGCCAAGATTGGGGGCAGCAGTACTTC. Translated: CASSQDWGQQYF.

This chain joins TRBV5-5 and TRBJ2-7; 8 bases are a match to TRBD2. With V trimmed by 1 base and J by 4 bases, 10 bases remained unmatched. Germline lookup yields CDR1 SGHKS and CDR2 YYEKEE (reference sequence). The CDR3 length is 16 residues. The CDR3 is CASSLMRGAIIYEQYF. The CDR3 DNA reads as TGTGCCAGCAGCTTGATGCGGGGGGCGATCATTTACGAGCAGTACTTC.

The V and J genes are TRBV4-1 and TRBJ1-1; D ambiguous. Germline assignment: CDR1 MGHRA and CDR2 YSYEKL. V was pared by 4 bases and J by 3 bases, with 15 bases between. The CDR3 spans 15 residues. This CDR3 is CASSRKLGSDTEAFF. DNA of the CDR3: TGCGCCAGCAGCCGGAAGTTGGGCTCGGACACTGAAGCTTTCTTT.

This chain connects TRBV20-1 to TRBJ2-1; D gene ambiguous. The CDR3 is 11 amino acids. CDR1 and CDR2 from the germline V gene are DFQATT and SNEGSKA (reference sequence). V gave up 2 bases and J gave up 10 bases, with 9 bases separating them. The CDR3 region is CSARKLNEQFF. In nucleotides, the CDR3 is TGCAGTGCTAGAAAACTTAACGAGCAGTTCTTC.